These 14 T cell receptor beta chains share one sample of origin, sequenced in a study of T cell responses to AZD1222 COVID-19 vaccine. TCRdb's table, derived via immunoSEQ multiplex PCR, lists solely in-frame clones and lacks some. The table records fewer than 250,000 clones, 80% to 95% of them present only once. The sequencing used peripheral blood, collected on day 0 of AZD1222 vaccination. These receptors were taken from an adult in good health.

The J gene is TRBJ2-1, the V gene TRBV3-1 (or the pseudogene TRBV3-2), with 12 bases fitting TRBD2. The CDR3 has 14 amino acids. Germline V gives CDR1 LGHDT, CDR2 YNNKEL (reference sequence). V was clipped by 3 bases and J by 14 bases; unmatched bases: 8. The CDR3 region has the DNA TGTGCCAGCAGCCAGAGGCTAGCGGGGGGGCCGGAGTTCTTC. Protein product: CASSQRLAGGPEFF.

The DNA for the CDR3 is TGTGCCAGCAGCCAAGATCTTAGTCAGGTCCGGAACACCGGGGAGCTGTTTTTT. It translates to CASSQDLSQVRNTGELFF. The rearrangement links TRBV4-2 to TRBJ2-2; no clear D. Germline CDR1 LGHNA, CDR2 YNFKEQ. Trimming shortened V by 0 bases and J by 1 base, and 15 bases separated the two germline ends. CDR3 length: 18 amino acids.

The chain combines TRBV5-1 with TRBJ2-3; 7 bases match TRBD2. CDR1 and CDR2 (germline): SGHRS, YFSETQ. With V trimmed by 4 bases and J by 5 bases, 16 bases remained unmatched. This CDR3 spans 17 amino acids. CDR3 coding DNA: TGCGCCAGCAGCGGCCCGGGGTGGCGGGGGACCGGAGATACGCAGTATTTT. This codes for CASSGPGWRGTGDTQYF.

V is TRBV28 and J is TRBJ1-2, with unresolved D. Deletions cut 0 bases from V and 0 bases from J, with 5 bases between. The germline gives CDR1 MDHEN, CDR2 SYDVKM. The CDR3 has 14 amino acids. Here the CDR3 DNA reads TGTGCCAGCAGTTTATGGGGTACTAACTATGGCTACACCTTC. It codes for CASSLWGTNYGYTF.

The V gene is TRBV5-1, the J gene TRBJ2-7; perhaps TRBD1 as D (5 bases). Trimming shortened V by 5 bases and J by 1 base, and 10 bases separated the two germline ends. This CDR3 region has 13 residues. The germline CDR1 and CDR2 sequences are SGHRS and YFSETQ. DNA for the CDR3: TGCGCCAGCAGTGACAGTGGGTCCTACGAGCAGTACTTC. Encoded protein: CASSDSGSYEQYF.

On this clone itself: The sample holds other DNA sequences that translate to the same CDR3. The chain recombines TRBV5-1 with TRBJ1-1; tentatively, D is TRBD1 (6 bases). Germline V lookup: CDR1 SGHRS, CDR2 YFSETQ. This CDR3 is 16 amino acids long. The ends were cut back, 0 bases at V and 1 base at J, with 13 bases in the middle. The CDR3 region is CASSLEGQGRNTEAFF. CDR3 bases: TGCGCCAGCAGCTTGGAGGGGCAGGGGAGGAACACTGAAGCTTTCTTT. Looking up the rest from reference TRBV5-1 and TRBJ1-1 gives the full variable domain: KAGVTQTPRYLIKTRGQQVTLSCSPISGHRSVSWYQQTPGQGLQFLFEYFSETQRNKGNFPGRFSGRQFSNSRSEMNVSTLELGDSALYLCASSLEGQGRNTEAFFGQGTRLTVV.

The rearrangement joins TRBV5-6 to TRBJ1-1, with 9 bases that match TRBD1. This CDR3 spans 14 amino acids. The V and J ends lost 2 bases and 3 bases, in that order; junction bases with no gene match: 2. CDR1 is SGHDT and CDR2 is YYEEEE in the germline V gene. In nucleotides, the CDR3 is TGTGCCAGCAGCTTCGGGACAGGGCACACTGAAGCTTTCTTT. Translating gives CASSFGTGHTEAFF.

The rearrangement links TRBV30 to TRBJ1-2; D uncertain. CDR1 GTSNPN and CDR2 SVGIG come from the germline V gene (reference sequence). The CDR3 totals 12 residues. V lost 3 bases and J 5 bases, leaving 10 bases between the germline ends. CDR3 protein: CAWSRQLYGYTF. CDR3 DNA: TGTGCCTGGAGCCGGCAGCTGTATGGCTACACCTTC.

The rearrangement uses TRBV5-1 and TRBJ2-2; 11 nucleotides agree with TRBD1. J was trimmed by 7 bases and V by 3 bases; bases with no gene match: 5. CDR1 and CDR2 (germline): SGHRS, YFSETQ. The CDR3 has 15 amino acids. In DNA, the CDR3 is TGCGCCAGCAGCTCGGACAGGGGGCTTGTCGGGGAGCTGTTTTTT. It translates to CASSSDRGLVGELFF.

The gene calls are TRBV5-1 and TRBJ2-5, with TRBD2 matching over 8 bases. The CDR3 consists of 15 residues. Germline CDR1 reads SGHRS; CDR2 reads YFSETQ. After removal of 1 base from V and 1 base from J, the junction contained 3 bases not matched to a gene. In DNA form, the CDR3 reads TGCGCCAGCAGCTTGTCTGCGGGGGGCCAAGAGACCCAGTACTTC. This translates into CASSLSAGGQETQYF. Full variable domain (missing parts from reference TRBV5-1 and TRBJ2-5): KAGVTQTPRYLIKTRGQQVTLSCSPISGHRSVSWYQQTPGQGLQFLFEYFSETQRNKGNFPGRFSGRQFSNSRSEMNVSTLELGDSALYLCASSLSAGGQETQYFGPGTRLLVL.

The CDR3 reads CSVSLTRHEQYF. Written as DNA, the CDR3 is TGCAGCGTTAGTCTTACAAGGCACGAGCAGTACTTC. This rearrangement joins TRBV29-1 to TRBJ2-7, with no clear D. This CDR3 has 12 residues. Germline CDR1 SQVTM, CDR2 ANQGSEA. The V end lost 5 bases, the J end lost 5 bases, and 13 bases lay between the germline ends.

In nucleotides, the CDR3 is TGTGCCAGCAGCCCCAGGACAGGGAGGAACGAGCAGTACTTC. Encoded protein: CASSPRTGRNEQYF. The chain carries TRBV14 and TRBJ2-7, with 8 bases fitting TRBD1. There are 14 residues in the CDR3. V lost 4 bases and J lost 5; bases outside the gene matches: 7. Germline values: CDR1 SGHDN, CDR2 FVKESK. Full variable domain (missing parts from reference TRBV14 and TRBJ2-7): EAGVTQFPSHSVIEKGQTVTLRCDPISGHDNLYWYRRVMGKEIKFLLHFVKESKQDESGMPNNRFLAERTGGTYSTLKVQPAELEDSGVYFCASSPRTGRNEQYFGPGTRLTVT.

The genes are TRBV3-1 (or the pseudogene TRBV3-2) and TRBJ1-2; TRBD1 matches 7 bases. The germline V gene has CDR1 LGHDT and CDR2 YNNKEL (reference sequence). Trimming cost V 4 bases and J 5 bases; bases outside gene matches: 4. The CDR3 extends over 13 amino acids. The CDR3 nucleotides are TGTGCCAGCAGCCGACAGGGTCCTTATGGCTACACCTTC. It encodes CASSRQGPYGYTF.

This clone has just one count. This chain links TRBV5-5 with TRBJ2-1; D gene unclear. Germline CDR1 SGHKS, CDR2 YYEKEE (reference sequence). The germline V and J ends were trimmed by 0 bases and 5 bases, with 9 bases remaining between them. The length of the CDR3 is 14 residues. This CDR3 reads CASSLAVTNNEQFF. The CDR3 DNA is TGTGCCAGCAGCTTGGCTGTCACAAACAATGAGCAGTTCTTC. The whole variable domain, remainder taken from reference TRBV5-5 and TRBJ2-1, is DAGVTQSPTHLIKTRGQQVTLRCSPISGHKSVSWYQQVLGQGPQFIFQYYEKEERGRGNFPDRFSARQFPNYSSELNVNALLLGDSALYLCASSLAVTNNEQFFGPGTRLTVL.